The 18 T cell receptor beta chains listed next were all sequenced from one sample in a study of shared clonotypes between healthy human individuals (TCRdb year 2020). The library was produced with the immunoSEQ multiplex PCR assay. Sourced from immuneACCESS, this table was stored by TCRdb with only in-frame sequences that have V and J called. A share of the clones is absent; for the studies checked, an unresolved V gene accounts for under half, and the remainder has no known explanation. The sample table records a few hundred thousand clones; under 80% of these occur just once. The ten largest make up 10% of the sample. The sample taken for sequencing was memory CD4+ T cells sorted from blood. The sample's cell subset or site label, decoded: CD45RA-negative fraction. These receptors originate from a young man in good health.

The V gene is TRBV9, the J gene TRBJ1-2; 12 nucleotides match TRBD1. The CDR3 is 18 amino acids. Germline V lookup: CDR1 SGDLS, CDR2 YYNGEE. V shed 4 bases and J 6 bases; nucleotides not matched to a gene: 16. The CDR3 nucleotides are TGTGCCAGCAGCTCGCGGGACAGGGGGCGTGTAGGAGGTCATGGCTACACCTTC. It translates to CASSSRDRGRVGGHGYTF.

The rearrangement joins TRBV28 to TRBJ1-5; D remains ambiguous. Germline lookup yields CDR1 MDHEN and CDR2 SYDVKM. The CDR3 contains 15 residues. V was cut by 3 bases and J by 0 bases, with 9 bases left in between. The CDR3 sequence is CASSFNLYSNQPQHF. Here the CDR3 DNA reads TGTGCCAGCAGTTTTAACCTGTATAGCAATCAGCCCCAGCATTTT.

V usage is TRBV9 and J usage is TRBJ1-1, with no clear D. Trimming took off 3 bases at V and 3 bases at J, with 9 bases between the two ends. Germline CDR1 and CDR2: SGDLS and YYNGEE. The CDR3 runs 13 residues. The CDR3 loop reads CASSATPDTEAFF. CDR3 DNA: TGTGCCAGCAGCGCGACCCCGGACACTGAAGCTTTCTTT.

The chain joins TRBV21-1 to TRBJ1-5; the table's D call TRBD1 went unverified against the DNA. TRBV21-1 corresponds to a pseudogene. This CDR3 is built from 18 residues. The CDR3 sequence: CASSKVGTGDYSNQPQHF. The CDR3 DNA reads TGTGCCAGCAGCAAAGTCGGGACAGGGGATTATAGCAATCAGCCCCAGCATTTT.

The chain couples TRBV11-2 to TRBJ2-5; D is uncertain. The V gene lost 3 bases and the J gene lost 1 base, with 12 bases spanning the gap. Germline V gene lookup returns CDR1 SGHAT and CDR2 FQNNGV. The CDR3 consists of 15 residues. CDR3 loop: CASSFSDGRQETQYF. CDR3 sequence (DNA): TGTGCCAGCAGCTTCAGCGACGGCCGCCAAGAGACCCAGTACTTC.

V usage is TRBV29-1 and J usage is TRBJ2-3; tentatively, D is TRBD2 (5 bases). The CDR3 runs 14 residues. Germline V lookup: CDR1 SQVTM, CDR2 ANQGSEA. V lost 3 bases, J lost 4 bases, and 14 bases lay in between. The CDR3 DNA follows: TGCAGCGTTGATATAAGCGCCGGGGCAGATACGCAGTATTTT. This codes for CSVDISAGADTQYF.

This chain joins TRBV30 and TRBJ2-7, with a weak D call TRBD2 (6 bases). The germline V gene encodes CDR1 GTSNPN and CDR2 SVGIG (reference sequence). V lost 4 bases and J 4 bases, leaving 17 bases between the germline ends. The CDR3 consists of 14 residues. The CDR3 sequence is CAWIPTDRGYEQYF. The DNA of the CDR3 is TGTGCCTGGATCCCTACCGACCGGGGGTACGAGCAGTACTTC.

Regarding this clone: Other nucleotide sequences from this sample produce the same CDR3. The genes are TRBV18 and TRBJ1-5; 7 nucleotides align to TRBD1. The CDR3 consists of 16 residues. Germline V CDR1 and CDR2: KGHSH, LQKENI. V trimming: 2 bases; J trimming: 0 bases; junction bases outside the gene matches: 4. The CDR3 DNA reads as TGTGCCAGCTCACCAGGGGCAGGGGGTAGCAATCAGCCCCAGCATTTT. It is translated as CASSPGAGGSNQPQHF.

This clone was detected a few times. The chain is built from TRBV11-2 and TRBJ2-3; TRBD2 aligns across 8 bases. The CDR3 sequence is 15 residues long. Germline V lookup: CDR1 SGHAT, CDR2 FQNNGV. V was pared by 3 bases and J by 5 bases, with 7 bases of the junction left unmatched. The CDR3 loop reads CASSFSGIGLDTQYF. DNA for the CDR3: TGTGCCAGCAGCTTTAGCGGGATCGGTTTAGATACGCAGTATTTT.

The V and J genes are TRBV30 and TRBJ2-7, with 13 bases matching TRBD2. The CDR3 has 18 residues. The junction had 12 bases not matched to a gene; V was cut back by 3 bases and J by 1 base. From germline, CDR1 is GTSNPN and CDR2 SVGIG (reference sequence). CDR3 sequence reads: CAWRDSRTSGSPSYEQYF. For the CDR3, the DNA is TGTGCCTGGAGGGACTCCAGGACTAGCGGGAGCCCATCCTACGAGCAGTACTTC.

The J gene is TRBJ2-1, the V gene TRBV5-6, with a weak D call TRBD2 (6 bases). Germline V gives CDR1 SGHDT, CDR2 YYEEEE. V was cut by 4 bases and J by 5 bases, with 19 bases left in between. The CDR3 is made up of 16 amino acids. The CDR3 DNA reads TGTGCCAGCAGCGAAAACAGGCTAGCGCTTAACAATGAGCAGTTCTTC. It translates to CASSENRLALNNEQFF.

The V call is TRBV5-1, the J call TRBJ2-5; D gene uncertain. The CDR3 is 13 residues long. V shed 5 bases and J shed 5 bases, with 13 bases lying between them. The V gene's germline CDR1 is SGHRS and CDR2 YFSETQ. In DNA form, the CDR3 reads TGCGCCAGCAGTCTGAAAGGACGGGAGACCCAGTACTTC. Translated, it gives CASSLKGRETQYF.

This chain joins TRBV2 and TRBJ1-4; the match to TRBD1 covers 7 bases. The CDR3 loop spans 14 amino acids. V trimming: 6 bases; J trimming: 0 bases; junction bases outside the gene matches: 1. The germline gives CDR1 SNHLY, CDR2 FYNNEI. CDR3 nucleotides: TGTGCCAGCAGGGGACAGTCAACTAATGAAAAACTGTTTTTT. Residues: CASRGQSTNEKLFF.

V is TRBV10-3 and J is TRBJ2-2, with D perhaps TRBD2 (5 bases). The CDR3 extends over 14 amino acids. Germline V gives CDR1 ENHRY, CDR2 SYGVKD. V lost 4 bases and J lost 4, with 10 bases in between. The CDR3 loop is CAISGAAGTGELFF. The CDR3 bases are TGTGCCATCAGTGGAGCGGCGGGCACCGGGGAGCTGTTTTTT.

V usage is TRBV28 and J usage is TRBJ2-7; D perhaps matches TRBD1 (5 bases). The V gene's germline CDR1 is MDHEN and CDR2 SYDVKM. The CDR3 is made up of 16 amino acids. Trimming took 6 bases from V and 2 from J, leaving 20 bases between them. The CDR3 spells CASRHRWGLLTYEQYF. The CDR3 DNA reads as TGTGCCAGCAGACACAGGTGGGGTCTTCTAACCTACGAGCAGTACTTC.

V usage is TRBV18 and J usage is TRBJ2-6; D unclear. V lost 3 bases to trimming and J lost 0 bases, with 12 bases between them. The CDR3 runs 17 residues. The germline gives CDR1 KGHSH, CDR2 LQKENI. CDR3 region: CASSPLLVSSGANVLTF. The CDR3 nucleotides are TGTGCCAGCTCACCGTTATTGGTGAGCTCTGGGGCCAACGTCCTGACTTTC.

This chain joins TRBV11-2 and TRBJ2-5, with D perhaps TRBD2 (7 bases). CDR1 is SGHAT, CDR2 FQNNGV, per germline. V was clipped by 4 bases and J by 4 bases, with 16 bases between them. CDR3 length: 15 residues. In DNA form, the CDR3 reads TGTGCCAGCAGCTCCCGGGGGGCAGGCCCAGAGACCCAGTACTTC. Translated, it gives CASSSRGAGPETQYF.

The rearrangement joins TRBV6-1 to TRBJ2-5; no clear D gene. This CDR3 is built from 12 residues. V was cut by 2 bases and J by 13 bases, with 14 bases left in between. Germline CDR1 is MNHNS and CDR2 is SASEGT. CDR3 protein: CASSESANSRYF. CDR3 nucleotides: TGTGCCAGCAGTGAATCGGCTAACAGTCGGTACTTC.